At least ten counts were recorded for the clone carrying this T cell receptor beta chain. Amplification targeted the TCR beta CDR3 regions, with RNA transcripts as the source material. HTBI primers were employed in first-round RT-PCR, then a second-round multiplex PCR followed. MiXCR was run by TCRdb on the multiplex PCR reads, yielding one entry per CDR3 protein. The table includes about 700,000 distinct CDR3 sequences, 35% to 45% detected once. This entry is derived from a study of Graves' ophthalmopathy and Graves' hyperthyroidism. This clonotype was sampled from an adult man with Graves' ophthalmopathy. Specimen: peripheral blood.

CDR3 DNA: TGCAGCGCACTGGGGTTGGGCCGGGGGGAGACCCAGTACTTC. As protein: CSALGLGRGETQYF. The chain recombines TRBV29-1 with TRBJ2-5; weak D call: TRBD2 (6 bases). Germline loops: CDR1 SQVTM, CDR2 ANQGSEA. The CDR3 loop spans 14 amino acids. Trimming pared 7 bases from V and 5 bases from J, leaving 20 bases between.